This TCR beta chain was sequenced during a study of OX40 agonist ivuxolimab in advanced cancers. Looking at the study overall: Dose-escalation patients were diagnosed with hepatocellular carcinoma, melanoma, renal cell cancer or head and neck cancer. Participants, about 83% male, averaged roughly 59 years of age, ranging from roughly 23 to 80.

Notes on the study in general: Expanded peripheral T-cell antigen specificity went undetermined.

Details on this clone: Antigen unknown.

Clones were read by immunoSEQ multiplex PCR, and TCRdb kept only the in-frame ones, dropping some. The data hold 65,000 to 80,000 clones, with over 85% observed a single time. The CDR3 totals 15 residues. Germline V gene sequence: CDR1 MNHEY, CDR2 SVGAGI. V was pared by 4 bases and J by 8 bases, with 5 bases of the junction left unmatched. This sequence was found in an adult with an advanced solid tumor such as melanoma, head and neck, liver or kidney cancer. The chain employs TRBV6-5 and TRBJ2-1; the match to TRBD2 covers 13 bases. This specimen was CD4+ or CD8+ T cells sorted from blood, taken in a trial of the OX40 agonist ivuxolimab. CDR3 bases: TGTGCCAGCAGTTTACTAGCGGGGGGGCCTGATGAGCAGTTCTTC. This sequence encodes CASSLLAGGPDEQFF.